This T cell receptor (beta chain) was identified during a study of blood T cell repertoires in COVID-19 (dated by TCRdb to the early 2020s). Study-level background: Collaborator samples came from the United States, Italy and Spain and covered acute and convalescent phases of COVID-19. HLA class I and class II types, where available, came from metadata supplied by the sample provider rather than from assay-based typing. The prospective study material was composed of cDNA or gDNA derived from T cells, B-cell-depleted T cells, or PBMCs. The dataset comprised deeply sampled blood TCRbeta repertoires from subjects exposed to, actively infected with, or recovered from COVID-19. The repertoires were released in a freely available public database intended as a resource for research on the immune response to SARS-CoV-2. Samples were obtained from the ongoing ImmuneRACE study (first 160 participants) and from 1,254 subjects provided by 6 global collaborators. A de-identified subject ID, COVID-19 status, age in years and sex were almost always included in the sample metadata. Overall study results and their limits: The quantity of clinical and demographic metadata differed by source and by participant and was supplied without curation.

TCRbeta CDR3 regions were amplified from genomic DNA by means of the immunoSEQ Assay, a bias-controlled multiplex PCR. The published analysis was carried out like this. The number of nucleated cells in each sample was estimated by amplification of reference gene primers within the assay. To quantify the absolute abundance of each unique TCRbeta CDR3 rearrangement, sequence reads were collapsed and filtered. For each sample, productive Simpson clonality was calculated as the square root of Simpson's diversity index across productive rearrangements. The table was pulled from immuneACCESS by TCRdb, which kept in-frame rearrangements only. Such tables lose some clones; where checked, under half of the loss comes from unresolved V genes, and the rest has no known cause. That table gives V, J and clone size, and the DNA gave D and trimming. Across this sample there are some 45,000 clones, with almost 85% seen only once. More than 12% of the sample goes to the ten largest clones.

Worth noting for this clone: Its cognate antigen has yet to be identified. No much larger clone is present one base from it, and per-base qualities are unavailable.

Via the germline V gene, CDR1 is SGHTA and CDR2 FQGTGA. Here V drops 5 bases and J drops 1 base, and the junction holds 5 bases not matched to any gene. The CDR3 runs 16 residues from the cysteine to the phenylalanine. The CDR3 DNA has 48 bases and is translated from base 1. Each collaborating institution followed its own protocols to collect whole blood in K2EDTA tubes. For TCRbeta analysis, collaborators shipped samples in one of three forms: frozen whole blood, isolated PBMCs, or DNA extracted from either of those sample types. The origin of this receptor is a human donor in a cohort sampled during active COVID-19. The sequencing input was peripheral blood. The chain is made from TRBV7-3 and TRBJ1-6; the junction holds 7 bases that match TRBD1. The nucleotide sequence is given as TGTGCCAGCAGCGCTTCAGGGGGATCCTATAATTCACCCCTCCACTTT. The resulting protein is CASSASGGSYNSPLHF.